The entry that follows covers one T cell receptor beta chain sequence. A multiplex PCR was run with 60 Vbeta primers and 13 Jbeta primers. The data were produced by immunoSEQ multiplex PCR, yet TCRdb's version contains in-frame clones alone and is incomplete. The sample totals 100,000 or so clones. This specimen comes from a study of cytomegalovirus exposure and HLA in healthy donors. The receptor was derived from a man aged 45-60 years in good health and CMV-seronegative. Sequencing was done on a sample of PBMCs.

The CDR3 DNA is TGCGCCAGCAGCCAAGGAACCCCAGGACAGGGAAGGGGCGAGACCCAGTACTTC. It specifies CASSQGTPGQGRGETQYF. V is TRBV4-1 and J is TRBJ2-5; TRBD1 matches at 8 bases. Germline V CDR1 and CDR2: MGHRA, YSYEKL. This CDR3 spans 18 amino acids. Trimming took 1 base from V and 5 from J; bases not matched to a gene: 15.